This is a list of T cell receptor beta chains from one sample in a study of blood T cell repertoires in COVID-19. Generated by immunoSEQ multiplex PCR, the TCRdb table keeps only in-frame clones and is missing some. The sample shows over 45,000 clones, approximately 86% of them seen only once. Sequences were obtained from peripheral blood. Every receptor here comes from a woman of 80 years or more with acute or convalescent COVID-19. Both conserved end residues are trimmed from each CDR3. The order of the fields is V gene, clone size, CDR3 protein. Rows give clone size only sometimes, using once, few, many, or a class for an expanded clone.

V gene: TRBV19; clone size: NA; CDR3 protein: ASSIDKSSVFNYGYT
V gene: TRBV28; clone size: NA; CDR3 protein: ASRGLAGVNEQF
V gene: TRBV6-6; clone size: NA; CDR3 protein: ASSYGQNQPQH
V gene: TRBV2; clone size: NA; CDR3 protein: ASSELQDGGYT
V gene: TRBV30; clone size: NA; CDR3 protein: ALGHGGSPLH
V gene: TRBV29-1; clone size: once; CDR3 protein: SAGGVNYGYT
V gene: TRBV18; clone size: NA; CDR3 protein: ASSRSGTSGGSTDTQY
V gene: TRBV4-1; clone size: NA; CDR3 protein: ASSPPGMGGLSGNTIY
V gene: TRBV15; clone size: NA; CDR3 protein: ATSRDHRAYGYT
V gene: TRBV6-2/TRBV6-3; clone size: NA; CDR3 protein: ASSYPEETQY
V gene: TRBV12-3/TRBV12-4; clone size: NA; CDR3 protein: ASSLWEKPQH
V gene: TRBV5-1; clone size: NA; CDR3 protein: ASSLGTGVTEAF
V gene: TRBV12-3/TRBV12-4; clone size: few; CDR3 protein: ASSIDSQETQY
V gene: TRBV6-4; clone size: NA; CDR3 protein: ASSGGGEQF
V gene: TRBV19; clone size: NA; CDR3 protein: ASSIQENTEAF
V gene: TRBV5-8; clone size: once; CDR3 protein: ASSWDRGTDTQY
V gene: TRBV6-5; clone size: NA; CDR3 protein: ASRLRDLTISPLH